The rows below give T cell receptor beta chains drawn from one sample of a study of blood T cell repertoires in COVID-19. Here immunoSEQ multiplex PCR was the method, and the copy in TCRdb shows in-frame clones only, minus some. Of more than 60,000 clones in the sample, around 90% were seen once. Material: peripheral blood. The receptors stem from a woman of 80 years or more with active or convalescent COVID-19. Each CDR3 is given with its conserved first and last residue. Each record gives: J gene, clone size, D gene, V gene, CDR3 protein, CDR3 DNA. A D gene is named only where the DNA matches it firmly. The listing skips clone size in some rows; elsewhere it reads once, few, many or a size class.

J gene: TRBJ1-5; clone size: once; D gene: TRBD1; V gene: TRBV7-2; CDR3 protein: CASSFTRTGGLNQPQHF; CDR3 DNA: TGTGCCAGCAGCTTCACCCGGACAGGGGGCCTCAATCAGCCCCAGCATTTT
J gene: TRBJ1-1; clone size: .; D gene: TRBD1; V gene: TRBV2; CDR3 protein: CASQGQGGRYTEAFF; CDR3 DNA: TGTGCCAGCCAAGGACAGGGGGGCAGATACACTGAAGCTTTCTTT
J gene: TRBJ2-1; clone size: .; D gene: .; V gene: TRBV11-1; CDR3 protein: CASSKAGLPNEQFF; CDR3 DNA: TGTGCCAGCAGCAAGGCGGGACTTCCGAATGAGCAGTTCTTC
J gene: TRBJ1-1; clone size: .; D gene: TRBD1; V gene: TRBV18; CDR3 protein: CASSPGQGHPDTEAFF; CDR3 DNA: TGTGCCAGCTCACCCGGACAGGGTCATCCGGACACTGAAGCTTTCTTT
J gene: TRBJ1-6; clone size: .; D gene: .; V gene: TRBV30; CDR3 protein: CALQPWTKNSPLHF; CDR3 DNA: TGTGCCCTGCAACCCTGGACAAAAAATTCACCCCTCCACTTT
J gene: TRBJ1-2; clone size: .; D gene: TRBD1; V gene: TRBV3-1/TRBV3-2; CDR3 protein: CASSQGGQGAYGYTF; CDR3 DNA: TGTGCCAGCAGCCAAGGGGGACAGGGGGCCTATGGCTACACCTTC
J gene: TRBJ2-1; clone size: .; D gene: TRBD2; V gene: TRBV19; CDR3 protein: CASSPGAGYNEQFF; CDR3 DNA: TGTGCCAGTAGTCCTGGAGCGGGGTACAATGAGCAGTTCTTC
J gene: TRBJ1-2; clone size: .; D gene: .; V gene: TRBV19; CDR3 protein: CASRRSNYGYTF; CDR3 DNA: TGTGCCAGTCGGAGATCTAACTATGGCTACACCTTC
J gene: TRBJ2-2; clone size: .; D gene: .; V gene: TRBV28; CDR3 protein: CASSLLTGIHNTGELFF; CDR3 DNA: TGTGCCAGCAGTTTATTGACGGGAATCCATAACACCGGGGAGCTGTTTTTT
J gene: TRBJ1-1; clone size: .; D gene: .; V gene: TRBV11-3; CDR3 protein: CASSLRGTTEAFF; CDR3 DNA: TGTGCCAGCAGCTTAAGGGGTACCACTGAAGCTTTCTTT
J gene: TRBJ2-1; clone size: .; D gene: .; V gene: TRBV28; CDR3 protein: CASVTYNEQFF; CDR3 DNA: TGTGCCAGCGTTACCTACAATGAGCAGTTCTTC
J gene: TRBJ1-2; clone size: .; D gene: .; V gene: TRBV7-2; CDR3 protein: CASSPGWGNYGYTF; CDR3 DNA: TGTGCCAGCAGCCCAGGGTGGGGAAACTATGGCTACACCTTC
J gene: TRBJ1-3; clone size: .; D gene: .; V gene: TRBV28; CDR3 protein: CASSLVRALGNTIYF; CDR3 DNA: TGTGCCAGCAGTTTGGTCAGGGCTCTTGGGAACACCATATATTTT
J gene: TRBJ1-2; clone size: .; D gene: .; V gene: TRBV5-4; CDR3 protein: CASSKTESYGYTF; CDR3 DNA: TGTGCCAGCAGCAAGACGGAGTCTTATGGCTACACCTTC
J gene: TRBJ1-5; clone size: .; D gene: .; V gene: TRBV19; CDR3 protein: CASSGTVNQPQHF; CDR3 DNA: TGTGCCAGTAGTGGCACAGTCAATCAGCCCCAGCATTTT
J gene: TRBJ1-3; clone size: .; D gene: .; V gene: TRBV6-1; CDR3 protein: CASTHIGGRGNTIYF; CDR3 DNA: TGTGCCAGCACCCACATAGGGGGAAGGGGAAACACCATATATTTT
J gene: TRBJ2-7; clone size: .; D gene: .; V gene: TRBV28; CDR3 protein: CASSLGTTQVSYEQYF; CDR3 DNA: TGTGCCAGCAGCCTCGGGACAACCCAAGTATCCTACGAGCAGTACTTC
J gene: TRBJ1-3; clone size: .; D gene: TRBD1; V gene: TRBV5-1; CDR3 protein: CASSFRQGPSLSGNTIYF; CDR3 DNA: TGCGCCAGCAGCTTTCGACAGGGCCCTTCCCTCTCTGGAAACACCATATATTTT
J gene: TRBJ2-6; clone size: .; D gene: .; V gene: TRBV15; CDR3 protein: CATSPHDSAGANVLTF; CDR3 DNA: TGTGCCACCAGCCCACATGACAGCGCTGGGGCCAACGTCCTGACTTTC
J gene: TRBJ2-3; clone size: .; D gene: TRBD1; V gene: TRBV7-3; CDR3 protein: CASSPQGADTQYF; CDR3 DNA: TGTGCCAGCAGTCCCCAGGGGGCAGATACGCAGTATTTT
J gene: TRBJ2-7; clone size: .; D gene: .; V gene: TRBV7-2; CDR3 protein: CASSLVTRDADEQYF; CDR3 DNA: TGTGCCAGCAGCTTAGTTACCAGGGATGCAGACGAGCAGTACTTC
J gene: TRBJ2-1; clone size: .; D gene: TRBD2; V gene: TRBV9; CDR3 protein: CASRPGGQISNEQFF; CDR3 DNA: TGTGCCAGCCGGCCGGGGGGGCAAATATCCAATGAGCAGTTCTTC
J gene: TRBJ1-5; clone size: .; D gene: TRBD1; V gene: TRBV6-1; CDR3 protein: CASSDGTANQPQHF; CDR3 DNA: TGTGCCAGCAGTGACGGGACAGCTAATCAGCCCCAGCATTTT
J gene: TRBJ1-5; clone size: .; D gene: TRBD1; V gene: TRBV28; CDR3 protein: CASRPNRGAQHF; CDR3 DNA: TGTGCCAGCAGACCAAACAGGGGTGCCCAGCATTTT
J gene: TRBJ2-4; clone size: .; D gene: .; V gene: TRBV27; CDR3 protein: CASSPMARQSSLAKNIQYF; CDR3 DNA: TGTGCCAGCAGTCCAATGGCCCGACAGTCCTCGCTAGCCAAAAACATTCAGTACTTC
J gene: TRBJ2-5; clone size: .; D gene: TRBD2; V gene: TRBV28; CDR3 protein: CASSPGTNQETQYF; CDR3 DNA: TGTGCCAGCAGTCCCGGGACTAATCAAGAGACCCAGTACTTC
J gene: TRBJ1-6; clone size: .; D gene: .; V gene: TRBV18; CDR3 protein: CASSPAVPRARGLNSPLHF; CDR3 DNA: TGTGCCAGCTCACCAGCTGTCCCCCGGGCTCGGGGTTTGAATTCACCCCTCCACTTT
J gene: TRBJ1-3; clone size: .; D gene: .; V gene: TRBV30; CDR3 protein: CAWNSGGFGNTIYF; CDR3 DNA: TGTGCCTGGAATTCCGGAGGGTTTGGAAACACCATATATTTT
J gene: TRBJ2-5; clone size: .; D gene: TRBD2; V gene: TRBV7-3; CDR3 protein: CASSLNGGGETQYF; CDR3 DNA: TGTGCCAGCAGCTTAAATGGCGGGGGAGAGACCCAGTACTTC
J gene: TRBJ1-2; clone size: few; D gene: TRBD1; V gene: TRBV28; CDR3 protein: CASSSGQRDYGYTF; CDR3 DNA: TGTGCCAGCAGTTCGGGACAGCGAGACTATGGCTACACCTTC
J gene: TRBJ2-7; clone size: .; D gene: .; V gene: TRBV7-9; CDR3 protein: CASSLDLPYGQYF; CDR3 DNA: TGTGCCAGCAGCTTAGATCTCCCCTATGGGCAGTACTTC
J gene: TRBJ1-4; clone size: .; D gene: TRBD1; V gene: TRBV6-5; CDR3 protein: CASRAAGTGGEKLFF; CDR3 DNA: TGTGCCAGCAGAGCAGCCGGGACAGGGGGCGAAAAACTGTTTTTT